These 10 T cell receptor beta chains were all obtained from the same sample, sequenced in a study of T cells in Graves' hyperthyroidism and ophthalmopathy. Amplification of TCR beta CDR3 regions used RNA as the template. HTBI primers were the set used in a first-round RT-PCR of the TCR CDR3. One entry per CDR3 protein results from TCRdb running MiXCR on the multiplex PCR reads. The table includes 550,000 to 800,000 distinct CDR3 sequences, roughly 17% detected once. Sequenced sample: blood. These TCRs come from a man aged 18 to 30 with Graves' hyperthyroidism.

Worth noting for this clonotype: Germline and junction disagree at one end, which may indicate a read error. The chain carries TRBV5-4 and TRBJ2-3; possibly TRBD1 for D (6 bases). The CDR3 is 19 amino acids. The V gene's germline CDR1 is SGHNT and CDR2 YYREEE (reference sequence). The CDR3 DNA sequence: TGTGCCAGCAGCTTGCCCGATATGATCGGAGACAGGCCTACAGATACGCGGTATTTT. Its protein product is CASSLPDMIGDRPTDTRYF.

CDR3 sequence: CASSLSGLIQTYEQYF. CDR3 bases: TGTGCCAGCAGCCTTTCCGGGCTAATTCAGACCTACGAGCAGTACTTC. This chain connects TRBV2 to TRBJ2-7, with D uncertain. The CDR3 covers 16 residues. V shed 6 bases and J shed 2 bases, with 20 bases lying between them. Germline V CDR1 and CDR2: SNHLY, FYNNEI. The full variable domain, in which reference TRBV2 and TRBJ2-7 provide the parts outside the CDR3, is EPEVTQTPSHQVTQMGQEVILRCVPISNHLYFYWYRQILGQKVEFLVSFYNNEISEKSEIFDDQFSVERPDGSNFTLKIRSTKLEDSAMYFCASSLSGLIQTYEQYFGPGTRLTVT.

This clonotype was counted at least ten times. This chain links TRBV11-2 with TRBJ2-4; D might be TRBD2 (5 bases). The germline gives CDR1 SGHAT, CDR2 FQNNGV. The V end was cut by 5 bases, the J end by 8 bases, with 16 bases between. This CDR3 is built from 14 residues. This chain's CDR3 is CASSRTPTSYIQYF. The CDR3, as DNA: TGTGCCAGCAGCCGGACTCCCACGTCTTACATTCAGTACTTC.

This clonotype was counted only a few times. The genes are TRBV14 and TRBJ2-5; perhaps TRBD1 as D (6 bases). CDR3 length: 17 amino acids. V was shortened by 4 bases and J by 0 bases, with 18 bases between the two germline ends. The germline V gene encodes CDR1 SGHDN and CDR2 FVKESK. The CDR3 loop is CASSPFSGAPYQETQYF. Here the CDR3 DNA reads TGTGCCAGCAGCCCCTTCTCAGGGGCCCCGTACCAAGAGACCCAGTACTTC.

The CDR3, as DNA: TGTGCCAGCAGCTTATCCCAGGGGGCACGGGAAAAACTGTTTTTT. This codes for CASSLSQGAREKLFF. This rearrangement joins TRBV7-9 to TRBJ1-4, with 8 bases fitting TRBD1. The J segment lost 8 bases and the V segment lost 2 bases, leaving 7 bases of the junction unmatched. The CDR3 has 15 amino acids. Germline V gives CDR1 SEHNR, CDR2 FQNEAQ (reference sequence).

This clonotype appeared once. This chain links TRBV9 with TRBJ1-4; 7 nucleotides line up with TRBD1. The ends lost 3 bases at V and 7 bases at J; junction bases unmatched: 6. This CDR3 region has 14 residues. Germline CDR1 and CDR2: SGDLS and YYNGEE. The CDR3 DNA reads TGTGCCAGCAGCGCAGGGGGGAGGAGTGAAAAACTGTTTTTT. The encoded protein is CASSAGGRSEKLFF.

The J gene is TRBJ1-2, the V gene TRBV11-2, with D hard to call. Trimming pared 1 base from V and 13 bases from J, leaving 13 bases between. This CDR3 spans 12 amino acids. The germline gives CDR1 SGHAT, CDR2 FQNNGV. This chain's CDR3 is CASSLVLGLSTF. DNA of the CDR3: TGTGCCAGCAGCTTAGTATTAGGGCTCTCCACCTTC.

This clonotype appeared many times. This sequence joins TRBV12-3 or TRBV12-4 and TRBJ2-1, with TRBD2 matching over 16 bases. The CDR3 is made up of 22 amino acids. V lost 2 bases to trimming and J lost 7 bases; unmatched junction nucleotides: 20. Here the CDR3 reads CASSLRLNWFVGGLAGGNEQFF. The CDR3 nucleotides read TGTGCCAGCAGTTTACGCCTTAATTGGTTTGTAGGGGGACTAGCGGGAGGGAATGAGCAGTTCTTC.

On this clonotype itself: Possible read error: a much larger clone is one base away. V is TRBV27 and J is TRBJ1-1; D perhaps matches TRBD1 (6 bases). The CDR3 extends over 15 amino acids. V lost 8 bases and J lost 0, with 16 bases in between. Germline V gives CDR1 MNHEY, CDR2 SMNVEV (reference sequence). The CDR3 coding sequence is TGTGCCAGCCGTTCCCGGGACACCATGAACACTGAAGCTTTCTTT. Protein product: CASRSRDTMNTEAFF.

This clonotype was observed many times. CDR3 DNA: TGTGCCAGCAGGCCCTCCGGGACAGCCCTCGGAACTGAAGCTTTCTTT. Translated: CASRPSGTALGTEAFF. The V gene is TRBV12-3 or TRBV12-4, the J gene TRBJ1-1; TRBD1 agrees at 7 bases. This CDR3 is built from 16 residues. J gave up 5 bases and V 6 bases, and 15 bases lay outside the gene matches.